This is a list of T cell receptor beta chains from one sample in a study of T-cell reconstitution after alpha-beta-depleted transplantation in children. TCRdb analysed the PCR reads with MiXCR anew, one entry per CDR3 protein. The data contain more than 200,000 distinct CDR3 sequences, roughly 8.1% of them seen just once; the ten biggest clones take up 35%. The source was PBMCs, mostly from graft donor cells, collected 360 days after TCRalphabeta/CD19-depleted stem cell transplant. The receptors stem from a male patient aged 2-10 years who had a stem cell transplant for acute myeloid leukemia, so the T cells may come from the graft donor. The CDR3 runs from the conserved cysteine through the conserved F or W. D genes are given only for firm matches. Not every row has a clone size; where given, it reads once, few, many or a size class.

CDR3 length: 12; J gene: TRBJ2-7; V gene: TRBV7-2; D gene: .; clone size: many; CDR3 DNA: TGTGCCAGCAGCCCGGACAGATACGAGCAGTACTTC; CDR3 protein: CASSPDRYEQYF
CDR3 length: 12; J gene: TRBJ1-3; V gene: TRBV12-3/TRBV12-4; D gene: .; clone size: medium-sized; CDR3 DNA: TGTGCCAGCAGTTCAATAGGAAACACCATATATTTT; CDR3 protein: CASSSIGNTIYF
CDR3 length: 14; J gene: TRBJ1-2; V gene: TRBV28; D gene: .; clone size: many; CDR3 DNA: TGTGCCAGCAGTTCCCAGGGGAAGACCTATGGCTACACCTTC; CDR3 protein: CASSSQGKTYGYTF
CDR3 length: 13; J gene: TRBJ2-1; V gene: TRBV15; D gene: TRBD1; clone size: many; CDR3 DNA: TGTGCCACCAGCATGGACAGGGGTGGTGAGCAGTTCTTC; CDR3 protein: CATSMDRGGEQFF
CDR3 length: 16; J gene: TRBJ2-1; V gene: TRBV4-3; D gene: TRBD2; clone size: .; CDR3 DNA: TGCGCCAGCAGCCAGATAGCGGGAGTGGGGTACAATGAGCAGTTCTTC; CDR3 protein: CASSQIAGVGYNEQFF
CDR3 length: 15; J gene: TRBJ2-5; V gene: TRBV6-1; D gene: TRBD1; clone size: .; CDR3 DNA: TGTGCCAGCAGCCCCCGACAGGGGGCCCAAGAGACCCAGTACTTC; CDR3 protein: CASSPRQGAQETQYF
CDR3 length: 15; J gene: TRBJ2-5; V gene: TRBV5-1; D gene: .; clone size: few; CDR3 DNA: TGCGCCAGCAGCTTGGAACCGGGACAACTGGGGACCCAGTACTTC; CDR3 protein: CASSLEPGQLGTQYF
CDR3 length: 13; J gene: TRBJ1-2; V gene: TRBV12-3/TRBV12-4; D gene: .; clone size: few; CDR3 DNA: TGTGCCAGCGAGGGCACGGGGATTAATGGCTACACCTTC; CDR3 protein: CASEGTGINGYTF
CDR3 length: 12; J gene: TRBJ1-1; V gene: TRBV6-5; D gene: .; clone size: few; CDR3 DNA: TGTGCCAGCAGTTCCGATTACGCTGAAGCTTTCTTT; CDR3 protein: CASSSDYAEAFF
CDR3 length: 17; J gene: TRBJ2-3; V gene: TRBV5-1; D gene: TRBD2; clone size: .; CDR3 DNA: TGCGCCAGCAGCTTGGCCGGGACTAGCGCGAGCACAGATACGCAGTATTTT; CDR3 protein: CASSLAGTSASTDTQYF
CDR3 length: 15; J gene: TRBJ1-2; V gene: TRBV6-2/TRBV6-3; D gene: .; clone size: few; CDR3 DNA: TGTGCCAGCAGTCTACCTAGCGGGGGGAACTATGGCTACACCTTC; CDR3 protein: CASSLPSGGNYGYTF
CDR3 length: 16; J gene: TRBJ2-3; V gene: TRBV12-3/TRBV12-4; D gene: TRBD2; clone size: many; CDR3 DNA: TGTGCCAGCAGTTTTGCGCTAGCGGGACGCACAGATACGCAGTATTTT; CDR3 protein: CASSFALAGRTDTQYF
CDR3 length: 12; J gene: TRBJ1-2; V gene: TRBV29-1; D gene: TRBD1; clone size: few; CDR3 DNA: TGCAGCGTTGGGGTAGGGGGCGCTGGCTACACCTTC; CDR3 protein: CSVGVGGAGYTF
CDR3 length: 17; J gene: TRBJ1-6; V gene: TRBV12-3/TRBV12-4; D gene: TRBD1; clone size: .; CDR3 DNA: TGTGCCAGCAGTTTGGGCGTGGCGGGACAGGGGGCGTTTGCCCTCCACTTT; CDR3 protein: CASSLGVAGQGAFALHF
CDR3 length: 13; J gene: TRBJ2-3; V gene: TRBV5-1; D gene: .; clone size: .; CDR3 DNA: TGCGCCAGCAGCAATCAGAGCACAGATACGCAGTATTTT; CDR3 protein: CASSNQSTDTQYF
CDR3 length: 17; J gene: TRBJ2-3; V gene: TRBV20-1; D gene: TRBD2; clone size: many; CDR3 DNA: TGCAGTGCTAGAGATAGGACTAGCGGGGTTAGAAGAGATACGCAGTATTTT; CDR3 protein: CSARDRTSGVRRDTQYF
CDR3 length: 15; J gene: TRBJ2-2; V gene: TRBV20-1; D gene: .; clone size: many; CDR3 DNA: TGCAGTGCCGCACACCGGGTCCGAAACACCGGGGAGCTGTTTTTT; CDR3 protein: CSAAHRVRNTGELFF
CDR3 length: 12; J gene: TRBJ1-2; V gene: TRBV20-1; D gene: .; clone size: many; CDR3 DNA: TGCAGTGCTAGGAGGACAGTGGAGGGCTACACCTTC; CDR3 protein: CSARRTVEGYTF
CDR3 length: 13; J gene: TRBJ2-1; V gene: TRBV10-3; D gene: .; clone size: few; CDR3 DNA: TGTGCCATCAGTCGGGCAGGTTACAATGAGCAGTTCTTC; CDR3 protein: CAISRAGYNEQFF
CDR3 length: 14; J gene: TRBJ2-1; V gene: TRBV29-1; D gene: TRBD1; clone size: many; CDR3 DNA: TGCAGCGGGCGAGACAGGGTCTCCTACAATGAGCAGTTCTTC; CDR3 protein: CSGRDRVSYNEQFF
CDR3 length: 15; J gene: TRBJ2-1; V gene: TRBV5-1; D gene: TRBD2; clone size: few; CDR3 DNA: TGCGCCAGCAGCTTGTTCCAGCGGGAGTACAATGAGCAGTTCTTC; CDR3 protein: CASSLFQREYNEQFF
CDR3 length: 17; J gene: TRBJ1-5; V gene: TRBV6-5; D gene: TRBD1; clone size: .; CDR3 DNA: TGTGCCAGCAGTTACTCGGGGACAGGGGGCAGCAATCAGCCCCAGCATTTT; CDR3 protein: CASSYSGTGGSNQPQHF
CDR3 length: 15; J gene: TRBJ2-2; V gene: TRBV5-1; D gene: .; clone size: many; CDR3 DNA: TGCGCCAGCAGCTTGATGGGCCGGGGCACCGGGGAGCTGTTTTTT; CDR3 protein: CASSLMGRGTGELFF
CDR3 length: 17; J gene: TRBJ2-3; V gene: TRBV20-1; D gene: TRBD2; clone size: .; CDR3 DNA: TGCAGTGCCCCAGCAGGACTAGCGGGGGGGAGCACAGATACGCAGTATTTT; CDR3 protein: CSAPAGLAGGSTDTQYF
CDR3 length: 17; J gene: TRBJ2-1; V gene: TRBV5-1; D gene: TRBD1; clone size: many; CDR3 DNA: TGCGCCAGCAGCTTGGGGGGGGACAGGCTATCCTACAATGAGCAGTTCTTC; CDR3 protein: CASSLGGDRLSYNEQFF
CDR3 length: 16; J gene: TRBJ2-2; V gene: TRBV15; D gene: .; clone size: many; CDR3 DNA: TGTGCCACCAGCAGACAAGTAGCCGGCGGGAACGGGGAGCTGTTTTTT; CDR3 protein: CATSRQVAGGNGELFF
CDR3 length: 13; J gene: TRBJ2-7; V gene: TRBV9; D gene: .; clone size: many; CDR3 DNA: TGTGCCAGCAGCGCGGGAACCCACTACGAGCAGTACTTC; CDR3 protein: CASSAGTHYEQYF
CDR3 length: 16; J gene: TRBJ2-7; V gene: TRBV12-3/TRBV12-4; D gene: TRBD2; clone size: .; CDR3 DNA: TGTGCCAGCACCTGGGGACTAGCGGGAGAGTCCTACGAGCAGTACTTC; CDR3 protein: CASTWGLAGESYEQYF
CDR3 length: 13; J gene: TRBJ1-2; V gene: TRBV12-3/TRBV12-4; D gene: .; clone size: many; CDR3 DNA: TGTGCCAGCAGCCCCTCGGAAACTTATGGCTACACCTTC; CDR3 protein: CASSPSETYGYTF
CDR3 length: 14; J gene: TRBJ1-2; V gene: TRBV7-9; D gene: .; clone size: few; CDR3 DNA: TGTGCCAGCAGCTTAGCGCGTACATCGGGTGGCTACACCTTC; CDR3 protein: CASSLARTSGGYTF
CDR3 length: 12; J gene: TRBJ1-2; V gene: TRBV5-5; D gene: .; clone size: few; CDR3 DNA: TGTGCCAGCAGCTTGGTAGGGAACGGCTACACCTTC; CDR3 protein: CASSLVGNGYTF
CDR3 length: 16; J gene: TRBJ2-3; V gene: TRBV7-6; D gene: TRBD2; clone size: few; CDR3 DNA: TGTGCCAGCAGCTTAAGGCGGGGGGACTCCTTGGATACGCAGTATTTT; CDR3 protein: CASSLRRGDSLDTQYF
CDR3 length: 15; J gene: TRBJ1-3; V gene: TRBV20-1; D gene: .; clone size: many; CDR3 DNA: TGCAGTGCTAGGACCGGGGCAGGGGCCGGAAACACCATATATTTT; CDR3 protein: CSARTGAGAGNTIYF
CDR3 length: 15; J gene: TRBJ2-3; V gene: TRBV20-1; D gene: TRBD2; clone size: .; CDR3 DNA: TGCAGTGCAAACCCTAGCGGGGGAAGCACAGATACGCAGTATTTT; CDR3 protein: CSANPSGGSTDTQYF
CDR3 length: 14; J gene: TRBJ2-5; V gene: TRBV7-8; D gene: TRBD2; clone size: .; CDR3 DNA: TGTGCCAGCATCGATTGGGGGGGCCAAGAGACCCAGTACTTC; CDR3 protein: CASIDWGGQETQYF
CDR3 length: 13; J gene: TRBJ1-1; V gene: TRBV12-3/TRBV12-4; D gene: .; clone size: many; CDR3 DNA: TGTGCCAGCAGTCCCCGCTGGGGGACTGAAGCTTTCTTT; CDR3 protein: CASSPRWGTEAFF
CDR3 length: 15; J gene: TRBJ2-3; V gene: TRBV29-1; D gene: TRBD2; clone size: few; CDR3 DNA: TGCAGCGTTGAACTCGGGAGGGTGTGGACAGATACGCAGTATTTT; CDR3 protein: CSVELGRVWTDTQYF
CDR3 length: 14; J gene: TRBJ1-6; V gene: TRBV7-9; D gene: .; clone size: few; CDR3 DNA: TGTGCCAGCAGCCACCGGGTCCAGAATTCACCCCTCCACTTT; CDR3 protein: CASSHRVQNSPLHF
CDR3 length: 16; J gene: TRBJ1-5; V gene: TRBV4-1; D gene: .; clone size: few; CDR3 DNA: TGCGCCAGCAGCCAAGAATTTAACACCCCCAATCAGCCCCAGCATTTT; CDR3 protein: CASSQEFNTPNQPQHF
CDR3 length: 14; J gene: TRBJ2-1; V gene: TRBV7-9; D gene: TRBD2; clone size: few; CDR3 DNA: TGTGCCAGCAGCTTAAGCGGGGGGTATGTTGAGCAGTTCTTC; CDR3 protein: CASSLSGGYVEQFF
CDR3 length: 13; J gene: TRBJ2-5; V gene: TRBV5-1; D gene: .; clone size: many; CDR3 DNA: TGCGCCAGCAGCTACCAGACAGAAGAGACCCAGTACTTC; CDR3 protein: CASSYQTEETQYF
CDR3 length: 12; J gene: TRBJ2-4; V gene: TRBV6-2/TRBV6-3; D gene: .; clone size: .; CDR3 DNA: TGTGCCAGCAGTTTCGACCCAAACATTCAGTACTTC; CDR3 protein: CASSFDPNIQYF
CDR3 length: 13; J gene: TRBJ2-2; V gene: TRBV7-3; D gene: .; clone size: .; CDR3 DNA: TGTGCCAGCAGCCCCGGTTGGCCCGGGGAGCTGTTTTTT; CDR3 protein: CASSPGWPGELFF
CDR3 length: 14; J gene: TRBJ2-5; V gene: TRBV29-1; D gene: TRBD2; clone size: .; CDR3 DNA: TGCAGCGTTGTTCAGACTAGCGGACAAGAGACCCAGTACTTC; CDR3 protein: CSVVQTSGQETQYF
CDR3 length: 15; J gene: TRBJ2-5; V gene: TRBV6-1; D gene: TRBD1; clone size: few; CDR3 DNA: TGTGCCAGCAGTGAAAGGCCAGGGGGCTTGGAGACCCAGTACTTC; CDR3 protein: CASSERPGGLETQYF